These T cell receptor beta chains were read from a single sample in a study of cytotoxic CD8 clonotypes in ibrutinib-treated CLL. Assay used: immunoSEQ multiplex PCR; TCRdb lists only in-frame clones, some missing. The data show about 68,000 clones, with 75% to 95% seen just once and roughly 3% held by the top ten. Source: PBMCs, taken after 12 months of ibrutinib treatment. The receptors originated from a human donor with chronic lymphocytic leukemia. Each CDR3 is given with its conserved first and last residue. A D gene is named only where the DNA matches it firmly. For some rows the clone size is stated as once, few or many, or as a class when expanded; others skip it.

j_call cdr3_length v_call clone_size d_call cdr3_nt cdr3_aa
TRBJ2-7 15 TRBV7-2 NA NA TGTGCCAGCAGCTTTAGGGCTCACCTTGGCTACGAGCAGTACTTC CASSFRAHLGYEQYF
TRBJ2-5 18 TRBV4-1 NA NA TGCGCCAGCAGCCAACGACTAATGAGCGGAGGACCGGAGGGGACCCAGTACTTC CASSQRLMSGGPEGTQYF
TRBJ1-1 13 TRBV9 NA NA TGTGCCAGCAGCGTAGGGGGGAGTACTGAAGCTTTCTTT CASSVGGSTEAFF
TRBJ2-7 11 TRBV20-1 once NA TGCAGTGCTAGTTTCCGCTACGAGCAGTACTTC CSASFRYEQYF
TRBJ2-4 15 TRBV5-4 NA TRBD2 TGTGCCAGCAGCTTGGAAGGGGCTAGCGGGAACATTCAGTACTTC CASSLEGASGNIQYF
TRBJ1-1 15 TRBV14 NA NA TGTGCCAGCAGCCAAAACGGGCACGGGAACACTGAAGCTTTCTTT CASSQNGHGNTEAFF
TRBJ2-3 13 TRBV6-1 NA NA TGTGCCAGCAGTGGTACTCGCGGGGATACGCAGTATTTT CASSGTRGDTQYF
TRBJ2-7 14 TRBV7-6 NA NA TGTGCCAGCAGCCCGAATGAGGGAACCTACGAGCAGTACTTC CASSPNEGTYEQYF
TRBJ1-6 17 TRBV5-6 NA TRBD1 TGTGCCAGCAGCTTTTCCGAGGGGGCTGGGGTGAATTCACCCCTCCACTTT CASSFSEGAGVNSPLHF
TRBJ2-3 18 TRBV5-1 NA TRBD2 TGCGCCAGCAGCTTGGAGGGACTAGCGGGAGGGATCACAGATACGCAGTATTTT CASSLEGLAGGITDTQYF
TRBJ2-7 16 TRBV5-1 NA NA TGCGCCAGCAGCTTGGACCCCATACCGAGCTCCTACGAGCAGTACTTC CASSLDPIPSSYEQYF
TRBJ2-3 15 TRBV9 NA NA TGTGCCAGCAGCAAAATCCGGGCCTTCCAGGATACGCAGTATTTT CASSKIRAFQDTQYF
TRBJ2-7 16 TRBV4-1 NA TRBD2 TGCGCCAGCAGCCAAGGGGGACTACCAAACTCCTACGAGCAGTACTTC CASSQGGLPNSYEQYF
TRBJ2-1 17 TRBV9 NA TRBD2 TGTGCCAGCAGCGCCTTAAAAGGTACTAGCGGGAGCTATGAGCAGTTCTTC CASSALKGTSGSYEQFF
TRBJ1-5 15 TRBV19 NA NA TGTGCCAGTAGGTACCGACAGCGAGGCAATCAGCCCCAGCATTTT CASRYRQRGNQPQHF
TRBJ2-3 18 TRBV19 NA TRBD2 TGTGCCAGTAGTTGGCCGGGACTAGCGGGAGGGAGGACAGATACGCAGTATTTT CASSWPGLAGGRTDTQYF
TRBJ1-1 15 TRBV30 once NA TGTGCCTGGAGGGGCCGGGGCAGGGTGAACACTGAAGCTTTCTTT CAWRGRGRVNTEAFF
TRBJ1-2 13 TRBV6-1 NA NA TGTGCCAGCAGTCCCTTAGGGAGCTATGGCTACACCTTC CASSPLGSYGYTF
TRBJ1-4 16 TRBV11-2 NA NA TGTGCCAGCGGAGACAGGCTTACAGCAACTAATGAAAAACTGTTTTTT CASGDRLTATNEKLFF
TRBJ2-3 12 TRBV7-3 NA NA TGTGCCAGCAGCTCTAGCACAGATACGCAGTATTTT CASSSSTDTQYF
TRBJ2-1 12 TRBV29-1 NA NA TGCAGCGTGGAGGTAGGTTTCAGTGAGCAGTTCTTC CSVEVGFSEQFF
TRBJ1-1 14 TRBV5-6 NA TRBD1 TGTGCCAGCAGCCCCTCTCGACAGGGCCAGAAAGCTTTCTTT CASSPSRQGQKAFF
TRBJ2-3 16 TRBV28 NA NA TGTGCCAGCAGTTTACTCAATCACAAACTCACAGATACGCAGTATTTT CASSLLNHKLTDTQYF
TRBJ2-1 16 TRBV30 NA TRBD1 TGTGCCTGGAGGGTCCCGACAGGGACCTCCTACAATGAGCAGTTCTTC CAWRVPTGTSYNEQFF
TRBJ1-1 16 TRBV9 NA TRBD1 TGTGCCAGCAGCCCCGATAGGGGGGGACAGCACACTGAAGCTTTCTTT CASSPDRGGQHTEAFF
TRBJ1-2 13 TRBV30 few NA TGTGCCTGGAGTAAGCTATCTAACTATGGCTACACCTTC CAWSKLSNYGYTF
TRBJ2-7 17 TRBV7-8 NA TRBD2 TGTGCCAGCAGCTTAGCCTACCCGGGACTAGCTCTTTCCGAGCAGTACTTC CASSLAYPGLALSEQYF
TRBJ2-1 15 TRBV19 NA TRBD2 TGTGCCAGTAGTAAGCCTAGCGGGGGCTACAATGAGCAGTTCTTC CASSKPSGGYNEQFF
TRBJ2-2 13 TRBV7-3 NA NA TGTGCCAGCAGCCGTGGGAAAACCGGGGAGCTGTTTTTT CASSRGKTGELFF
TRBJ2-5 15 TRBV7-3 once NA TGTGCCAGCAGCTTAAACGGGCAGAACCAAGAGACCCAGTACTTC CASSLNGQNQETQYF
TRBJ2-7 13 TRBV7-7 few TRBD2 TGTGCCAGCAGCTTAGGGGGAGGGGCCGAGCAGTACTTC CASSLGGGAEQYF
TRBJ2-7 14 TRBV6-5 NA TRBD2 TGTGCCAGCATTGAGCGGGAGGGCCCGTACGAGCAGTACTTC CASIEREGPYEQYF
TRBJ2-1 15 TRBV7-2 NA TRBD2 TGTGCCAGCAGCCCTGCCGGGACTAGATACAATGAGCAGTTCTTC CASSPAGTRYNEQFF
TRBJ2-3 14 TRBV11-1 NA NA TGTGCCAGCAGCTCCATATCGTACACAGATACGCAGTATTTT CASSSISYTDTQYF
TRBJ1-4 11 TRBV19 NA NA TGTGCCAGTAGTATTGGCGAAAAACTGTTTTTT CASSIGEKLFF
TRBJ2-4 14 TRBV28 once TRBD2 TGTGCCAGCAGTTTAGGCGGGAGGCTAGACATTCAGTACTTC CASSLGGRLDIQYF
TRBJ1-2 12 TRBV28 few NA TGTGCCAGCAGGGCGGAACTAGGTGGCTACACCTTC CASRAELGGYTF
TRBJ2-2 16 TRBV6-1 NA TRBD1 TGTGCCAGCAGTGGGCCGGGACAGAAAAACACCGGGGAGCTGTTTTTT CASSGPGQKNTGELFF
TRBJ2-3 14 TRBV19 NA NA TGTGCCAGTAGAACCCAGCCTAGCACAGATACGCAGTATTTT CASRTQPSTDTQYF
TRBJ1-2 14 TRBV9 NA NA TGTGCCAGCGGGCCTCCACCCGGTAACTATGGCTACACCTTC CASGPPPGNYGYTF
TRBJ1-1 14 TRBV30 NA NA TGTGCCCGGAGGGCTGATGGGGGAGCGGCTGAAGCTTTCTTT CARRADGGAAEAFF
TRBJ2-3 14 TRBV4-1 few NA TGCGCCAGCAGCCAGGCGAACTGGGGTGATACGCAGTATTTT CASSQANWGDTQYF
TRBJ1-2 14 TRBV6-5 NA NA TGTGCCAGCAGTTCGACAGAAACTAACTATGGCTACACCTTC CASSSTETNYGYTF
TRBJ2-3 16 TRBV10-1 once NA TGCGCCAGCAGTGAGGGGGGGGGCCCTTTGGCAGATACGCAGTATTTT CASSEGGGPLADTQYF
TRBJ2-7 12 TRBV29-1 NA TRBD2 TGCAGCGTCCACCGGACTAGTTCAGAGCAGTACTTC CSVHRTSSEQYF
TRBJ2-1 15 TRBV9 NA TRBD1 TGTGCCAGCAGAGGAGACAGGGGAGACTACAATGAGCAGTTCTTC CASRGDRGDYNEQFF
TRBJ2-5 11 TRBV11-1 NA NA TGTGCCAGCAGCTTAGAAGAGACCCAGTACTTC CASSLEETQYF
TRBJ2-7 15 TRBV4-1 NA TRBD2 TGCGCCAGCAGCCAAACTAGCGGGGGATCCTACGAGCAGTACTTC CASSQTSGGSYEQYF
TRBJ2-7 15 TRBV4-2 NA TRBD1 TGTGCCAGCAGCCGGGCCGAGGGACAGGGGTACGAGCAGTACTTC CASSRAEGQGYEQYF
TRBJ2-2 13 TRBV7-3 NA NA TGTGCCAGCAGCTTAACGAACACCGGGGAGCTGTTTTTT CASSLTNTGELFF
TRBJ2-7 15 TRBV5-1 NA NA TGCGCCAGCAGCTTGAACACGGGCCGATCCTACGAGCAGTACTTC CASSLNTGRSYEQYF
TRBJ1-5 17 TRBV18 NA NA TGTGCCAGCTCACCAAGCCCAGGACGGTATAGCAATCAGCCCCAGCATTTT CASSPSPGRYSNQPQHF
TRBJ2-5 14 TRBV25-1 NA TRBD2 TGTGCCAGCAGTGAAGCGGGAGGGCCGGAGACCCAGTACTTC CASSEAGGPETQYF